This paragraph covers one T cell receptor (beta chain) sequence. Its antigen remains unidentified. No qualities accompany the bases; no much larger clone lies one base away. This sample was included in a study of the immune and genomic landscape of osteosarcoma (TCRdb year 2020). With regard to the full study: The overall cohort comprised around 48 pediatric and adult patients with high-grade osteosarcoma, with a median age at diagnosis of 25 to 35 years (range about 5-90). To define immunogenic potential, the study profiled osteosarcoma specimens using whole genome, RNA and T-cell receptor sequencing along with immunohistochemistry and reverse phase protein arrays. In the overall cohort, 45% to 65% of patients were male, and around 80% had localized disease at diagnosis. The cohort was enriched for poor-risk disease, with approximately 76% showing unfavorable pathologic response to standard therapy and approximately 67% deceased. Three patients contributed two samples from the same tumor site. The study aimed to explain the limited clinical activity of immune checkpoint inhibitors in osteosarcoma. The osteosarcoma immunogenomic landscape was characterized by integrating TCR sequencing results with transcriptome, protein array and immunostaining data. The research as a whole found: Higher TCR productive clonality was observed in the immune-hot C3 cluster than in the cold C1 cluster, although TCR productive clonality remained low overall. No statistical method determined sample size because osteosarcoma is rare and all possible samples were collected. Clonality benchmarks came from external normal skin and healthy peripheral blood data rather than matched normal tissue. In five cases a single hyperexpanded clone dominated the repertoire, and each of those five cases had fewer than 100 T-cell clonotypes. Overall, productive TCR clonality was low, with an average of 0.09 and a maximum of 0.3, which suggests limited T-cell clonal expansion. Along with the frozen tumor specimens, matched blood was collected from just a couple of patients.

The CDR3, cysteine through phenylalanine, is 16 amino acids long. Only the CDR3 region is kept as DNA, spanning 48 bases read in frame from base 1. The germline V gene encodes CDR1 SEHNR and CDR2 FQNEAQ (reference sequence). Compared with germline, V lacks 7 bases and J lacks 0 bases; bases without a gene match: 8. TCR beta chain CDR3 regions were immunosequenced with the ImmunoSEQ Assay (Adaptive Biotechnologies). The original methods were these. TCRB rearrangements, read counts, read proportions and gene usage were exported through the ImmunoSEQ Analyzer platform. T-cell clonality was calculated on productive rearrangements as 1 minus Pielou's evenness. In the clonal space homeostasis analysis, clonotypes were sorted into rare, small, medium, large or hyperexpanded (0.01 to 1 of the repertoire) bins. TCR productive clonality was compared across immune clusters C1, C2 and C3 using the Wilcoxon rank sum test. Held by TCRdb, this immuneACCESS table contains in-frame sequences only and omits some clones. Under half of the omission traces to an unresolved V gene where checked; the cause of the rest is unknown. That table is the source of V, J and clone size, and D and trimming were worked out from the DNA. This sample gives roughly 6,000 clones in total; approximately 70% of them show up just once. The ten most abundant clones make up approximately 15% of the sample.

Specimens were post-treatment primary, local recurrence and metastasis tumors from poor-prognosis patients. In this chain, TRBV7-9 is recombined with TRBJ2-2; the central 7 bases match TRBD1. This receptor was identified in a human donor with osteosarcoma. The sequenced sample was osteosarcoma tumor tissue from the lung. This receptor has the CDR3 CASTMPDRANTGELFF. The sequence in DNA is TGTGCCAGCACCATGCCCGACAGGGCGAACACCGGGGAGCTGTTTTTT.